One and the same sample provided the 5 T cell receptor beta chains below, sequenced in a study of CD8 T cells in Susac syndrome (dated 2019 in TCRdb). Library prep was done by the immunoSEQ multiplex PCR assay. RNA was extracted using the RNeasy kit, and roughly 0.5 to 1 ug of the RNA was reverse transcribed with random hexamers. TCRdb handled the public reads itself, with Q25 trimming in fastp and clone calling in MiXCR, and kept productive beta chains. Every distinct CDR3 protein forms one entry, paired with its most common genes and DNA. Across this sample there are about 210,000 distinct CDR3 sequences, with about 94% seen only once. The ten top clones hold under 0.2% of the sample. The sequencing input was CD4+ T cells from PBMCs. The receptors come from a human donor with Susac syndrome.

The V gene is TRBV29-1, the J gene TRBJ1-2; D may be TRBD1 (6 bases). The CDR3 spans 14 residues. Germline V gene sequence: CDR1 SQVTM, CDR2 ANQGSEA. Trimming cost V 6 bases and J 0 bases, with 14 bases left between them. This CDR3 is CSVRGTPTNYGYTF. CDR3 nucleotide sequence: TGCAGCGTCAGAGGGACACCTACTAACTATGGCTACACCTTC.

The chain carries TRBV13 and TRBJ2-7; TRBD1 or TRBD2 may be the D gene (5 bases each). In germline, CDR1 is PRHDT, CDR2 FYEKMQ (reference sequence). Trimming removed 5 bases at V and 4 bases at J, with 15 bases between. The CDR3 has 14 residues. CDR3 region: CASSPGRANYEQYF. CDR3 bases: TGTGCCAGCAGCCCGGGACGGGCAAATTACGAGCAGTACTTC.

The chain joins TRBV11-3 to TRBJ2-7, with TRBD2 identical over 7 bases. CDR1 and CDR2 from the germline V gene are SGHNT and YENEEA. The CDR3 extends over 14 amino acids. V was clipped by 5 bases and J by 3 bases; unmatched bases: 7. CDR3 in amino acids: CASSSGTAIYEQYF. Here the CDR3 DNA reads TGTGCCAGCAGCAGCGGGACCGCCATCTACGAGCAGTACTTC.

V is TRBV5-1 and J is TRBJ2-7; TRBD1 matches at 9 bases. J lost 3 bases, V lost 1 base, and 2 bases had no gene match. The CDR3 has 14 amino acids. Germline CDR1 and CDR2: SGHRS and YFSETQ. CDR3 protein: CASSLTGQGYEQYF. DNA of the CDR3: TGCGCCAGCAGCTTGACGGGACAGGGCTACGAGCAGTACTTC. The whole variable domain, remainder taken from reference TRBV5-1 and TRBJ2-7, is KAGVTQTPRYLIKTRGQQVTLSCSPISGHRSVSWYQQTPGQGLQFLFEYFSETQRNKGNFPGRFSGRQFSNSRSEMNVSTLELGDSALYLCASSLTGQGYEQYFGPGTRLTVT.

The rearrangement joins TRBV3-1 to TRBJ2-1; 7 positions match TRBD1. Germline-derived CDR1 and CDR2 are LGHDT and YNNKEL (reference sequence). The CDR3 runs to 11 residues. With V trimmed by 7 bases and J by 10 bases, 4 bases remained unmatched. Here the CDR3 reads CASTTGTEQFF. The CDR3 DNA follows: TGTGCCAGCACGACAGGGACAGAGCAGTTCTTC.